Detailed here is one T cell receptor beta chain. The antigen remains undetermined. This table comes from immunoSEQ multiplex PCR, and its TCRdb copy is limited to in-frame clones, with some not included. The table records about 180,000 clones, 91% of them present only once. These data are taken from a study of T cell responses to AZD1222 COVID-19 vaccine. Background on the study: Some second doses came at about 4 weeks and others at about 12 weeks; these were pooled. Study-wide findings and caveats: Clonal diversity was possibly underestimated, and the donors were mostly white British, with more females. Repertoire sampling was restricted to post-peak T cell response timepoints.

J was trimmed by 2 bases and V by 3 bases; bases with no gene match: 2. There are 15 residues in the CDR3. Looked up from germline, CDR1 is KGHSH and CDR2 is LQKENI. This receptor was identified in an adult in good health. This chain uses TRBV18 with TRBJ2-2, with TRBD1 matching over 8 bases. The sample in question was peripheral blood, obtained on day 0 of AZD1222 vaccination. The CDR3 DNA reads TGTGCCAGCTCACCGGACAGGGCCAACACCGGGGAGCTGTTTTTT. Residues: CASSPDRANTGELFF.